A single T cell receptor (beta chain) is shown here with its context. The antigen remains unidentified. These data belong to a study of cytomegalovirus exposure and HLA in healthy donors. The CDR3 runs to 15 residues. Looked up from germline, CDR1 is SGHNT and CDR2 is YENEEA. With V trimmed by 6 bases and J by 2 bases, 6 bases remained unmatched. Study-level results: TCR clusters originating in the first cohort tended to co-occur in the 120 validation repertoires, according to a later analysis. Reports credit the classifier with highly specific, highly sensitive diagnosis of cytomegalovirus status. Rare TCR sequences predominated, though certain public TCRs were found in many donors.

Measured with immunoSEQ multiplex PCR; TCRdb has only the in-frame clones, and not every one. The sample holds tens of thousands of clones; roughly 96% are singletons and the top ten take approximately 2.5%. The donors were part of the validation cohort of 95 to 150 subjects. That cohort was separate from the first cohort, which comprised roughly 670 subjects. Sequenced sample: PBMCs. This sequence was found in a man between 18 and 35 years old in good health and CMV-seronegative. The rearrangement joins TRBV11-3 to TRBJ2-3; 9 bases align to TRBD2. CDR3: CASRPTSGYTDTQYF. The CDR3 region has the DNA TGTGCCAGCAGGCCGACTAGCGGTTACACAGATACGCAGTATTTT.